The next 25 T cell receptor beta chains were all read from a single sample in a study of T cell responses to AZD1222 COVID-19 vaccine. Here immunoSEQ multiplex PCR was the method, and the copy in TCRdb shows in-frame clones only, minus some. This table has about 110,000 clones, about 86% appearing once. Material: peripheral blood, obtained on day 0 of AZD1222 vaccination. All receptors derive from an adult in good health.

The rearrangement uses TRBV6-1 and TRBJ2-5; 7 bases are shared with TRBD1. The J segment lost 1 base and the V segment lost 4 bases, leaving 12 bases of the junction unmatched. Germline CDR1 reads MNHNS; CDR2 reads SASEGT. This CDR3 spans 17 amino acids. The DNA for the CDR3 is TGTGCCAGCAGTGCCCACTCTAGGCGACAGGGCCAAGAGACCCAGTACTTC. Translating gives CASSAHSRRQGQETQYF.

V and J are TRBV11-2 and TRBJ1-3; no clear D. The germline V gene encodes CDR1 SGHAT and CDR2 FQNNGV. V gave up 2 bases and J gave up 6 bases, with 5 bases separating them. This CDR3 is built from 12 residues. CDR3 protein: CASSLSENTIYF. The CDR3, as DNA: TGTGCCAGCAGCTTATCCGAAAACACCATATATTTT.

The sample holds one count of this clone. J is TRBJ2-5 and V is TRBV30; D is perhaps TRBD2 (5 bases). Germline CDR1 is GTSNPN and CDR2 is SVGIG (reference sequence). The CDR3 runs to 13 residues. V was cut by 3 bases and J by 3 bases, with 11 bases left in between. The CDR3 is CAWSRGTKETQYF. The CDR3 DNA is TGTGCCTGGAGCCGGGGTACCAAAGAGACCCAGTACTTC.

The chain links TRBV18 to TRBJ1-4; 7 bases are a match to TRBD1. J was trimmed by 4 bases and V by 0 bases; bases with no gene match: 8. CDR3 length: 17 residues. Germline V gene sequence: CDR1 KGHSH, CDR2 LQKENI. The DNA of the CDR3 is TGTGCCAGCTCACCACCGAACAGGGGCCTTTTTAATGAAAAACTGTTTTTT. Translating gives CASSPPNRGLFNEKLFF.

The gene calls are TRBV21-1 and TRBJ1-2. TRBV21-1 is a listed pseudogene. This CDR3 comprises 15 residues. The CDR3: CASSKAVGRGGGYTF. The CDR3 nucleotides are TGTGCCAGCAGCAAAGCGGTGGGCAGGGGGGGCGGCTACACCTTC.

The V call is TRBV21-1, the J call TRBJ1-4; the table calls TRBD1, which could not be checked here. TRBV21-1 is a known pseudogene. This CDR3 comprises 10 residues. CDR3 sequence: CARVRDSRHF. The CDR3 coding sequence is TGTGCCAGAGTCAGGGACAGCCGGCATTTT.

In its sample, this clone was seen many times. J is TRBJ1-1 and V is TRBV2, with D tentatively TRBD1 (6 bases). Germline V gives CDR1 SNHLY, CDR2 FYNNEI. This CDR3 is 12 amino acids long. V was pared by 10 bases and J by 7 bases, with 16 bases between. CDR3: CATSGTQREAFF. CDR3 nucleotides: TGTGCCACCTCCGGGACACAGCGTGAAGCTTTCTTT.

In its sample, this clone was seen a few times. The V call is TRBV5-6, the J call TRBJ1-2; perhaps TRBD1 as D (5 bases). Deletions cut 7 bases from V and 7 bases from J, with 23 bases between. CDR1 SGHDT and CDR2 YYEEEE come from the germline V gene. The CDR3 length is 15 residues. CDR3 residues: CASSYRVDPGPGYTF. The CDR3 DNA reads TGTGCCAGCTCGTATCGAGTGGACCCGGGGCCTGGCTACACCTTC. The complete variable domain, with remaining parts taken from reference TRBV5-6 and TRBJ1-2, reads DAGVTQSPTHLIKTRGQQVTLRCSPKSGHDTVSWYQQALGQGPQFIFQYYEEEERQRGNFPDRFSGHQFPNYSSELNVNALLLGDSALYLCASSYRVDPGPGYTFGSGTRLTVV.

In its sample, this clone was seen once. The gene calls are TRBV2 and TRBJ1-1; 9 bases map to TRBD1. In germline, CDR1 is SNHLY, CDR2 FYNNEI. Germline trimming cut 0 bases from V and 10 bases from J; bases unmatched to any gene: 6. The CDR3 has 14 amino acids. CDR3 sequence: CASSEARRTGVAFF. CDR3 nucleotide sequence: TGTGCCAGCAGTGAAGCCCGACGGACAGGGGTAGCTTTCTTT. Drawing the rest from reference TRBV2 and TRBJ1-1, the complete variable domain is EPEVTQTPSHQVTQMGQEVILRCVPISNHLYFYWYRQILGQKVEFLVSFYNNEISEKSEIFDDQFSVERPDGSNFTLKIRSTKLEDSAMYFCASSEARRTGVAFFGQGTRLTVV.

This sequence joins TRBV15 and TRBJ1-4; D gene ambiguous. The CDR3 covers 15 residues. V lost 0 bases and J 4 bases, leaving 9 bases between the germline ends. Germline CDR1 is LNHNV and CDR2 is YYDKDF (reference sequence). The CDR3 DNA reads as TGTGCCACCAGCAGAGATATTCTAAATAATGAAAAACTGTTTTTT. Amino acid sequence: CATSRDILNNEKLFF. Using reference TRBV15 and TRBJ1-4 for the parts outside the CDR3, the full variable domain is DAMVIQNPRYQVTQFGKPVTLSCSQTLNHNVMYWYQQKSSQAPKLLFHYYDKDFNNEADTPDNFQSRRPNTSFCFLDIRSPGLGDTAMYLCATSRDILNNEKLFFGSGTQLSVL.

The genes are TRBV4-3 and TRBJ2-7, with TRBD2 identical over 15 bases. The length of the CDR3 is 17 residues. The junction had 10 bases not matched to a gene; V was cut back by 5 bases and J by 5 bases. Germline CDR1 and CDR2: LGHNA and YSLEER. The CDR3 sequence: CASSAGGLAGGRNEQYF. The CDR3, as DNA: TGCGCCAGCAGCGCCGGCGGACTAGCGGGGGGGAGGAACGAGCAGTACTTC.

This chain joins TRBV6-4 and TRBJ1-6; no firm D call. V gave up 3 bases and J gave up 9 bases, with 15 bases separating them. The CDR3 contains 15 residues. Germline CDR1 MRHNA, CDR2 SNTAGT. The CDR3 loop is CASSEELTVGSPLHF. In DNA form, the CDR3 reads TGTGCCAGCAGTGAAGAGTTAACAGTGGGTTCACCCCTCCACTTT.

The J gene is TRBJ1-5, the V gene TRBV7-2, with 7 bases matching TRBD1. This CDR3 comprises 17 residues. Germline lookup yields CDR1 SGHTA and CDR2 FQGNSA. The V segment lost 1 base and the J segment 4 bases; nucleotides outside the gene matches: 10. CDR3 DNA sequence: TGTGCCAGCAGCTTAGGGATGGGACAGCAACTAAATCAGCCCCAGCATTTT. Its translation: CASSLGMGQQLNQPQHF.

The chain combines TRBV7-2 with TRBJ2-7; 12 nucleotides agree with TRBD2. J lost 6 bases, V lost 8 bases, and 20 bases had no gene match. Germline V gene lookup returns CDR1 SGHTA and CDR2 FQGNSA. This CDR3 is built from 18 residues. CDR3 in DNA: TGTGCCAGCTCCCAGCTTATGTCTAGCGGGGGGGCCTGGCGCGAGCAGTACTTC. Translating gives CASSQLMSSGGAWREQYF. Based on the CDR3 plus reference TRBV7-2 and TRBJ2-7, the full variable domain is GAGVSQSPSNKVTEKGKDVELRCDPISGHTALYWYRQSLGQGLEFLIYFQGNSAPDKSGLPSDRFSAERTGGSVSTLTIQRTQQEDSAVYLCASSQLMSSGGAWREQYFGPGTRLTVT.

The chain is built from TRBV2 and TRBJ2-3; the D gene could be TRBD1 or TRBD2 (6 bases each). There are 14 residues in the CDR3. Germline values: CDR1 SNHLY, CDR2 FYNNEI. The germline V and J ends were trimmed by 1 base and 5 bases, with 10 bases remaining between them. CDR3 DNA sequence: TGTGCCAGCAGTGAAGTAGGAGGGGGAGATACGCAGTATTTT. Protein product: CASSEVGGGDTQYF.

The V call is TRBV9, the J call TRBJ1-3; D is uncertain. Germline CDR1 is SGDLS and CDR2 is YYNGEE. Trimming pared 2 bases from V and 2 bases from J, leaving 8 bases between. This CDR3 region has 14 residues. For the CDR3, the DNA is TGTGCCAGCAGCGTCGCTTTACCTGGAAACACCATATATTTT. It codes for CASSVALPGNTIYF.

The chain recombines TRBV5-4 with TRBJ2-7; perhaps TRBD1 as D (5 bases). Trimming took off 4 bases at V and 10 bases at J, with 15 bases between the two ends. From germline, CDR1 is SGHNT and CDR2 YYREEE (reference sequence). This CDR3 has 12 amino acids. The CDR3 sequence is CASSLPGAFQYF. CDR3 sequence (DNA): TGTGCCAGCAGCCTTCCTGGGGCTTTTCAGTACTTC.

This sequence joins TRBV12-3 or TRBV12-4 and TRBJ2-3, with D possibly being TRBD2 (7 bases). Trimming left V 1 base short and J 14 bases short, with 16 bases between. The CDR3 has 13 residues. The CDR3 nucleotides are TGTGCCAGCAGTTTAGAGGGAGGGGGGGCCGCGTATTTT. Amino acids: CASSLEGGGAAYF.

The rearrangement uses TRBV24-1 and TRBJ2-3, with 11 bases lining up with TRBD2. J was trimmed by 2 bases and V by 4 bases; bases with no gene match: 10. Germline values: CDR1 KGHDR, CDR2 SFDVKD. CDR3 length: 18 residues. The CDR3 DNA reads TGTGCCACCAGTGAATCGGGACTAGCGGACGATTTCACAGATACGCAGTATTTT. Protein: CATSESGLADDFTDTQYF.

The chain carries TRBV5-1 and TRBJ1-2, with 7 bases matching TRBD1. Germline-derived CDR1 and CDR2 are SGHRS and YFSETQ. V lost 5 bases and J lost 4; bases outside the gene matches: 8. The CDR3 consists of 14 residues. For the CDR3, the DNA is TGCGCCAGCAGGGATCCGGGACAGCCCTATGGCTACACCTTC. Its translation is CASRDPGQPYGYTF.

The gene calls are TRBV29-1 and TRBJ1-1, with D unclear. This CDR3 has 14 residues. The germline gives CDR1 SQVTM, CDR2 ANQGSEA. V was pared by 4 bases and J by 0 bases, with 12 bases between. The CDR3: CSVGVGSLNTEAFF. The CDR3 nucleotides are TGCAGCGTTGGAGTGGGTTCCTTGAACACTGAAGCTTTCTTT.

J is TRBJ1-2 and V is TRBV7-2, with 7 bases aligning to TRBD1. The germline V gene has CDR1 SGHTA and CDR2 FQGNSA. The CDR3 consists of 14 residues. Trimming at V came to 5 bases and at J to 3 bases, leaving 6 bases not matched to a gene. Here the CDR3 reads CASSPRQGDYGYTF. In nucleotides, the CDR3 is TGTGCCAGCAGCCCACGACAGGGCGACTATGGCTACACCTTC.

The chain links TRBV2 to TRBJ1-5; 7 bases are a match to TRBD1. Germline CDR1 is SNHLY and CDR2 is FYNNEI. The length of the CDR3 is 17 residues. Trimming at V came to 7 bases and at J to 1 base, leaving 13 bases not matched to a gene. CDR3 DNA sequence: TGTGCCAGCACTGGGTTAGGGGGCCATTGGAGCAATCAGCCCCAGCATTTT. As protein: CASTGLGGHWSNQPQHF.

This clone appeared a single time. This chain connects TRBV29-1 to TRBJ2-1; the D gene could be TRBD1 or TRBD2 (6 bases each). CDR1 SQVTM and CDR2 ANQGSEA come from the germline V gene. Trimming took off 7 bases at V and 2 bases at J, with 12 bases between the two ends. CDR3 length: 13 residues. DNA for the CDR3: TGCAGCGCAAGGGGGGAGGCCTACAATGAGCAGTTCTTC. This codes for CSARGEAYNEQFF.

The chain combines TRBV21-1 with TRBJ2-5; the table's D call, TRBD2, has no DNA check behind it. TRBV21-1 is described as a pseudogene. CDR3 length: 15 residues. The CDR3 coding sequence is TGTGCCAGCAGCAAAGCGTGGACTAGCGGGGAGACCCAGTACTTC. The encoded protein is CASSKAWTSGETQYF.